The T cell receptor beta chain under discussion was sequenced for a study of T cell repertoires and HLA-DP antigens. Study as a whole: Alloantigens: one with one groove difference and one with approximately ten differences versus self. Notes on the study in general: Against both alloantigens, CD137+ clonality was similar, about 0.39.

Germline V gene data show CDR1 as GTSNPN and CDR2 as SVGIG (reference sequence). J gave up 5 bases and V 1 base, and 8 bases lay outside the gene matches. This CDR3 spans 15 amino acids. Purity of the untouched CD4+ T cells was roughly 98%. This clone was observed a few times. The antigen is not known. The primer mix covered 54 TRBV segments and 13 TRBJ segments. The protocol was immunoSEQ multiplex PCR, while the TCRdb copy is restricted to in-frame clones and leaves out a portion. The data contain about 89,000 clones, around nine tenths of them singletons. J is TRBJ2-5 and V is TRBV30, with TRBD1 identical over 9 bases. The sequence derives from a man aged 45-65 years in good health and CMV-seronegative. What was sequenced was CD4+ T cells from PBMCs. The CDR3 nucleotides are TGTGCCTGGAGTGGTTCAGACAGGGGGAGGGAGACCCAGTACTTC. Translated, it gives CAWSGSDRGRETQYF.